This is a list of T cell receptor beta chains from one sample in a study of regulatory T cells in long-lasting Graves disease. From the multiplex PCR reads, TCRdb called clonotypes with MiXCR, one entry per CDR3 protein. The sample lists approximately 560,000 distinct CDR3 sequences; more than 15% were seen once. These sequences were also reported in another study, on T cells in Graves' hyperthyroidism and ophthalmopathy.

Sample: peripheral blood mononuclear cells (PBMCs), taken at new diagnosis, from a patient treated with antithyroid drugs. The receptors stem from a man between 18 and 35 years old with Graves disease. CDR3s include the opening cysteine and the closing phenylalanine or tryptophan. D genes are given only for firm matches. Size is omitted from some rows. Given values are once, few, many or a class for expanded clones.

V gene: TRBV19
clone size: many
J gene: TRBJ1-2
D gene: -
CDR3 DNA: TGTGCCAGTAGTATTCTTTCGACAGACTATGGCTACACCTTC
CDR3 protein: CASSILSTDYGYTF

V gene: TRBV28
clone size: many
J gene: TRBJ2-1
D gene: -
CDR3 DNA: TGTGCCAGCAGTCCGACCCGGGGCCCGAGCATGGACAATGAGCAGTTCTTC
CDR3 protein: CASSPTRGPSMDNEQFF

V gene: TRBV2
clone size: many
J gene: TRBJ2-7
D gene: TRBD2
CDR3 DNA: TGTGCCAGCAGTTTGGGGACTAGCGGGATCTACTACGAGCAGTACTTC
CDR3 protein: CASSLGTSGIYYEQYF

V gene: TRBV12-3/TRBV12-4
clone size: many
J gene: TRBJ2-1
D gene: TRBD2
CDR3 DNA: TGTGCCAGCAGTTCCCGACCCAGACTAGCGGGAGGGGGGAATGAGCAGTTCTTC
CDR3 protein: CASSSRPRLAGGGNEQFF

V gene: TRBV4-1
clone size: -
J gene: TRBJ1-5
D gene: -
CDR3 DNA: TGCGCCAGCAGCCCGCGGGGGGGCGAAAGCAATCAGCCCCAGCATTTT
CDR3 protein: CASSPRGGESNQPQHF

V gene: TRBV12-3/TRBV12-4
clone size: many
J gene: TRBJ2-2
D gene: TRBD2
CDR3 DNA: TGTGCCAGCAGTCTACTAGCGGGAGGCACCGGGGAGCTGTTTTTT
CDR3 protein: CASSLLAGGTGELFF

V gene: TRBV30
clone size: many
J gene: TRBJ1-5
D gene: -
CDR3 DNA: TGTGCCTGGAGTGACCTCTCTAGGAATCAGCCCCAGCATTTT
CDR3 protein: CAWSDLSRNQPQHF

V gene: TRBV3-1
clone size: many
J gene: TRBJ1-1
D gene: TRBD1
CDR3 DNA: TGTGCCAGCAGCCAAGGGACAGGGGGCGTCACTGAAGCTTTCTTT
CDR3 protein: CASSQGTGGVTEAFF

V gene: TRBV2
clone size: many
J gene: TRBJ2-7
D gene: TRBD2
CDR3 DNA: TGTGCCAGCAGTGGACTAGCGGGAGTTTGGGAGCAGTACTTC
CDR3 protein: CASSGLAGVWEQYF

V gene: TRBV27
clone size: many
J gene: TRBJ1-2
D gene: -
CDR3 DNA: TGTGCCAGCAGCACGGGGGGCAGGACCTATGGCTACACCTTC
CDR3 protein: CASSTGGRTYGYTF

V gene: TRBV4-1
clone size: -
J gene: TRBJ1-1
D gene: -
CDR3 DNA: TGCGCCAGCAGCCAGCAGCCTGGGGACACTGAAGCTTTCTTT
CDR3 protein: CASSQQPGDTEAFF

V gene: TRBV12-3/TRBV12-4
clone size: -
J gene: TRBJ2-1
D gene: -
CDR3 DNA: TGTGCCAGCAGGCAAGACTATGCCATCTACAATGAGCAGTTCTTC
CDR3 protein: CASRQDYAIYNEQFF

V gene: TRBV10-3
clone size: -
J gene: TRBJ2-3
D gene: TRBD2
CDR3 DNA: TGTGCCATCAGTGGGGATCCGGGACTAGCTGAGACTAGCACAGATACGCAGTATTTT
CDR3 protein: CAISGDPGLAETSTDTQYF

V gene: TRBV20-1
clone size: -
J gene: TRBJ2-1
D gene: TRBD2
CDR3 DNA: TGCAGTGCAATCGGGACTAGCGGGAGGAGGGGCAATGAGCAGTTCTTC
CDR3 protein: CSAIGTSGRRGNEQFF

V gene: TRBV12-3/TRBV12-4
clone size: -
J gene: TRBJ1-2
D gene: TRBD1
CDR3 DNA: TGTGCCAGCAGTTTATCAGGGGGCAACTGGCAGGGCTACACCTTC
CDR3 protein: CASSLSGGNWQGYTF

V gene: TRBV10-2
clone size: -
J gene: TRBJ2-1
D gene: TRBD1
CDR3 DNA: TGCGCCAGCAGGGACAGGGGCCCTTACTACAATGAGCAGTTCTTC
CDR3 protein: CASRDRGPYYNEQFF